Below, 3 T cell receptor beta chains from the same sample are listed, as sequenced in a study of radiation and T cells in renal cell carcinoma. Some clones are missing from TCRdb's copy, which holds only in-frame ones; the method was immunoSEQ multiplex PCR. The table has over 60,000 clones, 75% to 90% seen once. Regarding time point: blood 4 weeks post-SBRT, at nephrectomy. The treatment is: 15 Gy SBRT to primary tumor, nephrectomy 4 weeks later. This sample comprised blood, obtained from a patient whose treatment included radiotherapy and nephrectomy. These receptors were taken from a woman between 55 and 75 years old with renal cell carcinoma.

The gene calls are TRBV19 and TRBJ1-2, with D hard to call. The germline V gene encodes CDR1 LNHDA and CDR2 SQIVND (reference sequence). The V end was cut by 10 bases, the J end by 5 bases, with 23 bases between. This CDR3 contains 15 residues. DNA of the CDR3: TGTGCCACCATCGGTGGAGACCACCCTGGGTATGGCTACACCTTC. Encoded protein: CATIGGDHPGYGYTF.

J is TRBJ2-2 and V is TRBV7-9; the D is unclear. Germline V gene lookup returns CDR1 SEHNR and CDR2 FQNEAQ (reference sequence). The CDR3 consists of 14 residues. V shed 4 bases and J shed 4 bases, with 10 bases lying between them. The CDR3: CASSSFPSTGELFF. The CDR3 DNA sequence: TGTGCCAGCAGCTCCTTCCCGAGCACCGGGGAGCTGTTTTTT.

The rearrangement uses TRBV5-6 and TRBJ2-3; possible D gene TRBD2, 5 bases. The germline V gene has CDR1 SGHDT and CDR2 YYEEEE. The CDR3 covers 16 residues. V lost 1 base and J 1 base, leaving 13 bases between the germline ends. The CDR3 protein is CASSLFGLAGTDTQYF. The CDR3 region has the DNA TGTGCCAGCAGCTTGTTCGGACTCGCTGGCACAGATACGCAGTATTTT.